This T cell receptor (beta chain) was sequenced during a study of T cells after yellow fever vaccination. For the study at large: SMART-Seq v4 Ultra Low Input handled preparation of low-cell-number fractions. Study-level findings and limits: Abundant clonotypes from the bulk population could get into FACS-sorted repertoires as contaminants. It was a small share of clonotypes that appeared in both CD4 and CD8 compartments.

The trim removed 4 bases at V and 8 bases at J, leaving 9 bases unmatched. Germline values: CDR1 MGHRA, CDR2 YSYEKL. The length of the CDR3 is 15 residues. This clonotype was seen a handful of times. Its matching antigen is unknown. Conversion of TCR transcripts into cDNA relied on 5'RACE template switching, which added a universal primer site and UMIs. MiXCR, run by TCRdb on the 5' RACE reads, gives a single entry per CDR3 protein. The sample comprises some 150,000 distinct CDR3 sequences, 9.5% to 12% of which are singletons, and 36% rests with the top ten. The starting material was CD8+ T cells sorted from PBMCs, obtained 15 days after the yellow fever booster vaccination. This clonotype was sampled from a man aged 18-30 years who received the YFV17D yellow fever vaccine. The rearrangement uses TRBV4-1 and TRBJ2-5; TRBD1 matches 11 bases. The CDR3 region is CASSPLPGQGDTQYF. CDR3 nucleotides: TGCGCCAGCAGCCCCCTACCGGGACAGGGGGACACCCAGTACTTC.